This is a list of T cell receptor beta chains from one sample in a study of beta chain features in type 1 diabetes. The method was immunoSEQ multiplex PCR; TCRdb's version includes in-frame clones alone and lacks a portion of them. The sample has roughly 290,000 clones, approximately 8.1% seen once. Sequenced material: central memory CD4+ T cells from blood. Receptors originate from a woman under 30 in good health. CDR3s include the opening cysteine and the closing phenylalanine or tryptophan. D genes are given only for firm matches. Part of the rows lack a size; the others show once, few, many or a class for expanded clones.

TRBJ2-5 | TRBD1 | . | TRBV7-2 | CASSLDRETQYF | TGTGCCAGCAGTTTAGACAGGGAAACCCAGTACTTC
TRBJ2-4 | TRBD1 | . | TRBV7-8 | CASSLLRTGDTRAKNIQYF | TGTGCCAGCAGCTTACTCCGGACAGGGGACACCAGGGCCAAAAACATTCAGTACTTC
TRBJ2-5 | . | many | TRBV6-5 | CASSLPGEETQYF | TGTGCCAGCTCGTTACCGGGGGAAGAGACCCAGTACTTC
TRBJ1-1 | . | few | TRBV9 | CASSVLGLSWAFF | TGTGCCAGCAGCGTACTAGGACTGAGTTGGGCTTTCTTT
TRBJ2-3 | TRBD1 | few | TRBV5-1 | CASSVPGQGTDTQYF | TGCGCCAGCAGCGTCCCCGGACAGGGCACAGATACGCAGTATTTT
TRBJ2-5 | TRBD1 | . | TRBV5-4 | CASSLQGPWETQYF | TGTGCCAGCAGCCTACAGGGGCCCTGGGAGACCCAGTACTTC
TRBJ2-7 | . | . | TRBV6-6 | CASRQARALSSYEQYF | TGTGCCAGCAGGCAAGCACGGGCCCTAAGCTCCTACGAGCAGTACTTC
TRBJ2-6 | TRBD1 | many | TRBV30 | CAWGGQGSLVSGANVLTF | TGTGCCTGGGGGGGACAGGGTTCCTTGGTTTCTGGGGCCAACGTCCTGACTTTC
TRBJ2-5 | . | . | TRBV2 | CATGGASSKETQYF | TGTGCCACCGGAGGGGCTTCCAGTAAAGAGACCCAGTACTTC
TRBJ1-1 | . | few | TRBV6-5 | CASSYISRDTEAFF | TGTGCCAGCAGTTACATCTCCAGGGACACTGAAGCTTTCTTT
TRBJ2-7 | . | few | TRBV21-1 | CASSKARGGRAYEQYF | TGTGCCAGCAGCAAAGCTCGGGGCGGGAGGGCCTACGAGCAGTACTTC
TRBJ1-3 | . | few | TRBV4-3 | CASSQGNTIYF | TGCGCCAGCAGCCAAGGAAACACCATATATTTT
TRBJ1-1 | . | few | TRBV7-9 | CASSPRGATTEAFF | TGTGCCAGCAGCCCACGGGGGGCGACAACTGAAGCTTTCTTT
TRBJ2-5 | . | few | TRBV27 | CASSPDYRLQETQYF | TGTGCCAGCAGTCCGGACTACAGGCTTCAAGAGACCCAGTACTTC
TRBJ1-1 | . | many | TRBV18 | CASSPWARVDTEAFF | TGTGCCAGCTCACCCTGGGCGAGGGTTGACACTGAAGCTTTCTTT
TRBJ2-5 | . | few | TRBV7-9 | CASSYSHLNAGQETQYF | TGTGCCAGCAGCTACTCCCACTTAAATGCGGGCCAAGAGACCCAGTACTTC
TRBJ1-2 | . | . | TRBV5-6 | CASSLRRSNGYTF | TGTGCCAGCAGCTTAAGACGGAGTAATGGCTACACCTTC
TRBJ1-2 | . | . | TRBV5-6 | CASSFNMLSPNGYTF | TGTGCCAGCAGCTTCAACATGTTATCCCCGAATGGCTACACCTTC
TRBJ1-2 | . | . | TRBV28 | CASGTFRVYYGYTF | TGTGCCAGCGGTACTTTCAGGGTGTACTATGGCTACACCTTC
TRBJ1-2 | . | . | TRBV9 | CASSVNGGYTF | TGTGCCAGCAGCGTGAATGGTGGCTACACCTTC
TRBJ2-5 | . | . | TRBV4-2 | CASSRKPQETQYF | TGTGCCAGCAGCCGAAAGCCCCAAGAGACCCAGTACTTC
TRBJ2-4 | TRBD1 | once | TRBV5-1 | CASSPDPRQGAWAKNIQYF | TGCGCCAGCAGCCCGGACCCTCGACAGGGGGCCTGGGCCAAAAACATTCAGTACTTC
TRBJ1-1 | . | few | TRBV7-2 | CASSFTVGNTEAFF | TGTGCCAGCAGCTTCACGGTGGGGAACACTGAAGCTTTCTTT
TRBJ2-7 | . | once | TRBV11-3 | CASSLSTYEQYF | TGTGCCAGCAGCTTATCGACCTACGAGCAGTACTTC
TRBJ2-1 | . | few | TRBV4-3 | CASSQRDGRGYNYEQFF | TGCGCCAGCAGCCAAAGGGATGGTCGAGGGTACAATTATGAGCAGTTCTTC
TRBJ2-7 | . | . | TRBV7-6 | CASSLGQYEQYF | TGTGCCAGCAGCTTAGGCCAGTACGAGCAGTACTTC
TRBJ1-5 | TRBD1 | . | TRBV5-1 | CASSWGTGDQPQHF | TGCGCCAGCAGCTGGGGGACAGGAGATCAGCCCCAGCATTTT
TRBJ1-4 | . | . | TRBV27 | CASRGQNWANEKLFF | TGTGCCAGCAGAGGACAGAATTGGGCTAATGAAAAACTGTTTTTT
TRBJ2-3 | . | few | TRBV7-8 | CASSLGADTQYF | TGTGCCAGCAGCCTTGGCGCAGATACGCAGTATTTT